Listed below are T cell receptor beta chains from one sample, sequenced in a study of patients and donors after allogeneic stem cell transplantation. A single record per CDR3 protein comes from TCRdb applying MiXCR to the RT-PCR reads. Of roughly 880,000 distinct CDR3 sequences listed, about a sixth are singletons. Material for sequencing was blood, either unsorted or a sorted T cell fraction (not recorded which). These receptors all stem from a human donor who was either an allogeneic HSCT recipient or a stem cell or donor lymphocyte infusion donor (not recorded which). It is not recorded whose cells these are; they may come from a transplant donor. Each CDR3 is given without its conserved first and last residue.

J gene: TRBJ1-2; V gene: TRBV29-1; CDR3 protein: SVESSGGVYGYT
J gene: TRBJ2-7; V gene: TRBV4-3; CDR3 protein: ASSQAVGGYEQY
J gene: TRBJ1-2; V gene: TRBV27; CDR3 protein: ASRDAGGPNYGYT
J gene: TRBJ2-5; V gene: TRBV5-1; CDR3 protein: ASSSGFRGAETQY
J gene: TRBJ2-2; V gene: TRBV7-8; CDR3 protein: ASSLFAGSDGELF
J gene: TRBJ1-1; V gene: TRBV27; CDR3 protein: ASSYTGAPEAF
J gene: TRBJ2-3; V gene: TRBV20-1; CDR3 protein: SARTLRNTDTQY
J gene: TRBJ2-3; V gene: TRBV12-3/TRBV12-4; CDR3 protein: ASSFRGRPTDTQY
J gene: TRBJ1-1; V gene: TRBV2; CDR3 protein: ASPGPWDTEAF
J gene: TRBJ2-1; V gene: TRBV7-9; CDR3 protein: ASSTTEGLAAYNEQF
J gene: TRBJ2-3; V gene: TRBV20-1; CDR3 protein: SAAPPRLAGVADTQY
J gene: TRBJ1-2; V gene: TRBV20-1; CDR3 protein: SAVGRDYGYT
J gene: TRBJ2-7; V gene: TRBV27; CDR3 protein: ASRRVAGPYEQY
J gene: TRBJ2-1; V gene: TRBV15; CDR3 protein: ATGEENEQF
J gene: TRBJ1-6; V gene: TRBV6-6; CDR3 protein: ASSPAYNSPLH
J gene: TRBJ2-7; V gene: TRBV20-1; CDR3 protein: SANRQGARYEQY
J gene: TRBJ2-6; V gene: TRBV12-3/TRBV12-4; CDR3 protein: ASSLARSAGANVLT
J gene: TRBJ2-3; V gene: TRBV20-1; CDR3 protein: SAKGVGTDTQY
J gene: TRBJ2-7; V gene: TRBV18; CDR3 protein: ASSPAGGQLYEQY
J gene: TRBJ2-7; V gene: TRBV12-3/TRBV12-4; CDR3 protein: ASHPGQGSYEQY
J gene: TRBJ2-2; V gene: TRBV24-1; CDR3 protein: ATSDFSRAWDTGELF
J gene: TRBJ2-1; V gene: TRBV14; CDR3 protein: ASSFQAGTLYNEQF
J gene: TRBJ2-1; V gene: TRBV3-1; CDR3 protein: ASSPGTSGSTGNEQF
J gene: TRBJ2-7; V gene: TRBV28; CDR3 protein: ASSLLAKYEQY
J gene: TRBJ2-1; V gene: TRBV4-1; CDR3 protein: ASSQGGSGRGYYNEQF
J gene: TRBJ2-3; V gene: TRBV10-3; CDR3 protein: AISGSSGSPPQY
J gene: TRBJ1-2; V gene: TRBV6-2/TRBV6-3; CDR3 protein: ASSTTAGRSYT
J gene: TRBJ1-1; V gene: TRBV23-1; CDR3 protein: ATPGDTEAF
J gene: TRBJ2-5; V gene: TRBV10-3; CDR3 protein: ATSTGSGETQY
J gene: TRBJ1-6; V gene: TRBV3-1; CDR3 protein: ASSQGARSPLH
J gene: TRBJ1-1; V gene: TRBV12-3/TRBV12-4; CDR3 protein: ASSYPGTKAF
J gene: TRBJ1-5; V gene: TRBV19; CDR3 protein: ASSIEKGNRQPQH
J gene: TRBJ1-6; V gene: TRBV27; CDR3 protein: ASSLLWQGGSSYNSPLY